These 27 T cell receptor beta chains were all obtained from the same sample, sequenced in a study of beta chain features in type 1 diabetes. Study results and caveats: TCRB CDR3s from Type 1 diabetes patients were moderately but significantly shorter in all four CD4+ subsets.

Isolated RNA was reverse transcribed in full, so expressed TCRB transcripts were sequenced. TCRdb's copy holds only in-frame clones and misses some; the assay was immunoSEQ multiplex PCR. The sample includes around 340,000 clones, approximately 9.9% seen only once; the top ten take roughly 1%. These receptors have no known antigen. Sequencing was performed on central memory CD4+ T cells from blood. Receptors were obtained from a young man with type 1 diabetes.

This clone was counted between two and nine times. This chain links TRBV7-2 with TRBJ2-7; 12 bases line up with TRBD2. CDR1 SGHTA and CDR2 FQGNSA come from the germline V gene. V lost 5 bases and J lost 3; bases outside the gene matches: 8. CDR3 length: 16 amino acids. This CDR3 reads CASSNPSGGAHYEQYF. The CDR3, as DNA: TGTGCCAGCAGCAACCCTAGCGGGGGGGCCCACTACGAGCAGTACTTC. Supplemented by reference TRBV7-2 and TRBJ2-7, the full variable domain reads GAGVSQSPSNKVTEKGKDVELRCDPISGHTALYWYRQSLGQGLEFLIYFQGNSAPDKSGLPSDRFSAERTGGSVSTLTIQRTQQEDSAVYLCASSNPSGGAHYEQYFGPGTRLTVT.

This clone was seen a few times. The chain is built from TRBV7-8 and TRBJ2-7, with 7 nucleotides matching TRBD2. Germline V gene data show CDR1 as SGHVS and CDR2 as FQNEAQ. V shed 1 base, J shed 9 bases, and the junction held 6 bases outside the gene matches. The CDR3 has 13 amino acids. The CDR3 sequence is CASSLGIWEGQYF. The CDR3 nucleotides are TGTGCCAGCAGCTTAGGAATTTGGGAGGGGCAGTACTTC.

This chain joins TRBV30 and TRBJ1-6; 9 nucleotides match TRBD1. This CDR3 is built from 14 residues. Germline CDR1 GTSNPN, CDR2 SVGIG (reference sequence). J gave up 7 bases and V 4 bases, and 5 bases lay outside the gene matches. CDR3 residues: CAWKGQGENSPLHF. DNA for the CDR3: TGTGCCTGGAAGGGACAGGGAGAAAATTCACCCCTCCACTTT.

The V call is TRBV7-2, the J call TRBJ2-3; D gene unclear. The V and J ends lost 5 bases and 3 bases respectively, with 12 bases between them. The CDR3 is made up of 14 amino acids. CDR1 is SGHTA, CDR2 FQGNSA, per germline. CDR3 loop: CASSLNRVTDTQYF. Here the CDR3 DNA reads TGTGCCAGCAGCCTAAACCGGGTAACAGATACGCAGTATTTT.

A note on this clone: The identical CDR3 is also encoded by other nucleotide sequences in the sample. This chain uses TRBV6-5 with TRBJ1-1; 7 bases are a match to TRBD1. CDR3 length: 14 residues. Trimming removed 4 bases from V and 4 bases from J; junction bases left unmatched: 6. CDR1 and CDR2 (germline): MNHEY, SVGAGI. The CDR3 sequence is CASSLRGRGTEAFF. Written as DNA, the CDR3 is TGTGCCAGCAGTTTAAGGGGGCGAGGCACTGAAGCTTTCTTT.

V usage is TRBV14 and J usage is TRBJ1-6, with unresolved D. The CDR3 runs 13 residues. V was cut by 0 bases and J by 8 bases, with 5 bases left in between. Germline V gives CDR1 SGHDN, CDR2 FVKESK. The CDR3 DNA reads TGTGCCAGCAGCCAAGACCTGGATTCACCCCTCCACTTT. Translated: CASSQDLDSPLHF.

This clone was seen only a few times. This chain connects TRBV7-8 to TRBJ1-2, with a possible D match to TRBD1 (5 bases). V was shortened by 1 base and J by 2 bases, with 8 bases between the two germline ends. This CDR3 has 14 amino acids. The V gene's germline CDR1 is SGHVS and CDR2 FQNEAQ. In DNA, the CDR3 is TGTGCCAGCAGCTTAGACCAGGGAAACTATGGCTACACCTTC. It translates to CASSLDQGNYGYTF.

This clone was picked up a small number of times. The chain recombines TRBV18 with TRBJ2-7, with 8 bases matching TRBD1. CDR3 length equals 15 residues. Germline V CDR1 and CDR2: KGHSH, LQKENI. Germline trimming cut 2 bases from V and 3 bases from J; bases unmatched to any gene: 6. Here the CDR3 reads CASSPRGQANYEQYF. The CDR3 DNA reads TGTGCCAGCTCACCAAGGGGACAGGCCAACTACGAGCAGTACTTC.

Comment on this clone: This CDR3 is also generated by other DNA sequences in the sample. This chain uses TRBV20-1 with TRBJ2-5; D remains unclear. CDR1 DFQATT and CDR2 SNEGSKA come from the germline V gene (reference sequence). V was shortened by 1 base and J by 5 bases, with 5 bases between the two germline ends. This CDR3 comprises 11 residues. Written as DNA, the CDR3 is TGCAGTGCTAGAGGGTGGGAGACCCAGTACTTC. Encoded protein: CSARGWETQYF.

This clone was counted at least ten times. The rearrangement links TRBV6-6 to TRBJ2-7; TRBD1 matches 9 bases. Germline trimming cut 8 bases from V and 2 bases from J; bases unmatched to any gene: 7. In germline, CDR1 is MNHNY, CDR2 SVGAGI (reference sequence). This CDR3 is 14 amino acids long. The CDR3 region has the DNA TGTGCCAGCCAAATGGGGACAGGGCCCTACGAGCAGTACTTC. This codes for CASQMGTGPYEQYF.

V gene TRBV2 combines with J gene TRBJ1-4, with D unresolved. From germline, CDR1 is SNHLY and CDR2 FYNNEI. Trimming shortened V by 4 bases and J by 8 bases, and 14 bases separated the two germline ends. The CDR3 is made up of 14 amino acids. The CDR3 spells CASSVDTGWEKLFF. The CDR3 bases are TGTGCCAGCAGTGTCGACACCGGGTGGGAAAAACTGTTTTTT.

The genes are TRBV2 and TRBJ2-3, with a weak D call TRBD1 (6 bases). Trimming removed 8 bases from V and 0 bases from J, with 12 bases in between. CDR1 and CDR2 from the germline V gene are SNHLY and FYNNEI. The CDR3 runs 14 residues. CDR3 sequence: CASSYTGSTDTQYF. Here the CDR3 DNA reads TGTGCCAGCTCTTACACAGGGAGCACAGATACGCAGTATTTT.

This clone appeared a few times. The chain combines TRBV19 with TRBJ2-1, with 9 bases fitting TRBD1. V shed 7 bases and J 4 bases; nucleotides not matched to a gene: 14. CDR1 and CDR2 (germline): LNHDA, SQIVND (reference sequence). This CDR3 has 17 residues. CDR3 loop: CASKRKPGQGAYNEQFF. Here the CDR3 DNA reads TGTGCCAGTAAACGCAAACCGGGACAGGGCGCTTACAATGAGCAGTTCTTC.

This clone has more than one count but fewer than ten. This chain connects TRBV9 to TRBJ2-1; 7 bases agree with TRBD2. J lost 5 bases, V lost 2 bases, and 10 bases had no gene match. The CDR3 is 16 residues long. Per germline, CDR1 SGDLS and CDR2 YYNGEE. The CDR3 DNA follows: TGTGCCAGCAGCGTGAACCGGGACTACTGGAACAATGAGCAGTTCTTC. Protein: CASSVNRDYWNNEQFF.

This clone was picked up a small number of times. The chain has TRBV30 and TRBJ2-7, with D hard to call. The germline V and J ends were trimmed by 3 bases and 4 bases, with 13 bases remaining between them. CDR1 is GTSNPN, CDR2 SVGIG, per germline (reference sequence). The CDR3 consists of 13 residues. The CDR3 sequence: CAWSPRMVYEQYF. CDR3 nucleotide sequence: TGTGCCTGGAGCCCCCGTATGGTTTACGAGCAGTACTTC.

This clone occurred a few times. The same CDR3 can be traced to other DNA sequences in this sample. CDR3 coding DNA: TGTGCCAGTGGACCGACAGGGGGGTCCTACGAGCAGTACTTC. Translation gives CASGPTGGSYEQYF. This chain links TRBV19 with TRBJ2-7, with 9 positions matching TRBD1. CDR1 LNHDA and CDR2 SQIVND come from the germline V gene (reference sequence). Trimming at V came to 8 bases and at J to 1 base, leaving 6 bases not matched to a gene. This CDR3 is 14 amino acids long.

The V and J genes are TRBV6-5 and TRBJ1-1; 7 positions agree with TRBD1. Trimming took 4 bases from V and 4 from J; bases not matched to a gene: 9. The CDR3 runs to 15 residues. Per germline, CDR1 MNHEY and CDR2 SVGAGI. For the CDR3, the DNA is TGTGCCAGCAGTTCCGCGCAGGGGGTTGTCACTGAAGCTTTCTTT. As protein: CASSSAQGVVTEAFF.

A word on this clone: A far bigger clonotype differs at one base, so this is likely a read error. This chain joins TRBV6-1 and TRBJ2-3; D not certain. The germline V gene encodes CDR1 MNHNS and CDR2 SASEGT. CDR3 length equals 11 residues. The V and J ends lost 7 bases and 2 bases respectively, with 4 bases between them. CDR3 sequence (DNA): TGTGCCAGCACTTTCACAGATACGCAGTATTTT. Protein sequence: CASTFTDTQYF.

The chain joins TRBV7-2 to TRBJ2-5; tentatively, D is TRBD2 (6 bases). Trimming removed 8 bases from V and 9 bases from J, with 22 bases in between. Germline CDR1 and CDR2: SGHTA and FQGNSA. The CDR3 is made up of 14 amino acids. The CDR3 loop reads CASGHSAGGGAQYF. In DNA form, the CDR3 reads TGTGCCAGCGGCCACTCAGCGGGCGGAGGGGCCCAGTACTTC.

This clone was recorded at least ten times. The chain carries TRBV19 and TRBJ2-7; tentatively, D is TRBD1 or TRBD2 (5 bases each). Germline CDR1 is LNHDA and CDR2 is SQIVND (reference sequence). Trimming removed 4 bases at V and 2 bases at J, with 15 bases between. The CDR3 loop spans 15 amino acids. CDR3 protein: CASSTRDGGPYEQYF. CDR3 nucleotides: TGTGCCAGTAGTACCAGGGACGGTGGACCCTACGAGCAGTACTTC.

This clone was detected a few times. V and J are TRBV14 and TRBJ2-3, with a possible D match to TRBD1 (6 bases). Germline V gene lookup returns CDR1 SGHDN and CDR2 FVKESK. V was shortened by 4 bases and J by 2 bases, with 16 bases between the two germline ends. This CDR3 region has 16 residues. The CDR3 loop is CASSRGPRGHTDTQYF. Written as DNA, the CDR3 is TGTGCCAGCAGCCGGGGGCCGAGGGGACACACAGATACGCAGTATTTT.

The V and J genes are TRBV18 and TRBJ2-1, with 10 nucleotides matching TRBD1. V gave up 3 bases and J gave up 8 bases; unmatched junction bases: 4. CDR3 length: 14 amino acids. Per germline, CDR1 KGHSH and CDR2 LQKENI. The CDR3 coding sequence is TGTGCCAGCTCACCGGGGACAGGGGCCGATGAGCAGTTCTTC. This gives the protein CASSPGTGADEQFF. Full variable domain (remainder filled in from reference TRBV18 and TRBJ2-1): NAGVMQNPRHLVRRRGQEARLRCSPMKGHSHVYWYRQLPEEGLKFMVYLQKENIIDESGMPKERFSAEFPKEGPSILRIQQVVRGDSAAYFCASSPGTGADEQFFGPGTRLTVL.

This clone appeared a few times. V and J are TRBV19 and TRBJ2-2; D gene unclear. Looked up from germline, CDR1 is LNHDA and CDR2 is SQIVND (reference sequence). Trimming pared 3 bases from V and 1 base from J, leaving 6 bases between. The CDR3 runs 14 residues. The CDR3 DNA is TGTGCCAGTAGTATTGCTAGGAACACCGGGGAGCTGTTTTTT. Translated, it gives CASSIARNTGELFF.

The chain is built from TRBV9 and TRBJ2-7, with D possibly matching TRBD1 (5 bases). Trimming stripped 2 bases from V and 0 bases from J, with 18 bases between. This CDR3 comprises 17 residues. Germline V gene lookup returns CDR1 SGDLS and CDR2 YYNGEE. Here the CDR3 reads CASSVNARQSSSYEQYF. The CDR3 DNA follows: TGTGCCAGCAGCGTCAATGCAAGACAGTCGTCCTCCTACGAGCAGTACTTC.

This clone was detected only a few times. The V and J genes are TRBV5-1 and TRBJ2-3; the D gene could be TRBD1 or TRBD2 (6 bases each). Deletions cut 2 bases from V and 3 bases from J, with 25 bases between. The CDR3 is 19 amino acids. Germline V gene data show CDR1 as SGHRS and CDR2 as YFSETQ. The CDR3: CASSLPKGRGRFGTDTQYF. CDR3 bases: TGCGCCAGCAGCTTACCGAAAGGCCGGGGGCGGTTTGGTACAGATACGCAGTATTTT.

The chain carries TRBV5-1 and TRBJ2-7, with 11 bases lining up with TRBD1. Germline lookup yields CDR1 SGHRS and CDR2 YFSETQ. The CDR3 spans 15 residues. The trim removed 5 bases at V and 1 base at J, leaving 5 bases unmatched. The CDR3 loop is CASRRGQGASYEQYF. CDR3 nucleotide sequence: TGCGCCAGCAGACGAGGACAGGGGGCATCCTACGAGCAGTACTTC.

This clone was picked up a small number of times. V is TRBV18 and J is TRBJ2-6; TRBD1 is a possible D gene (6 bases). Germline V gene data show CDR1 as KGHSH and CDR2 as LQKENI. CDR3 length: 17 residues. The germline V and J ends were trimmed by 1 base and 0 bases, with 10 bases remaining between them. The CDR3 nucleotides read TGTGCCAGCTCACCACTGGGGGCCGACTCTGGGGCCAACGTCCTGACTTTC. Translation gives CASSPLGADSGANVLTF.